The 22 T cell receptor beta chains in this list originate from one sample, sequenced in a study of T cell responses to AZD1222 COVID-19 vaccine. Clones were sequenced by immunoSEQ multiplex PCR, and TCRdb holds only the in-frame ones, with some missing. The table shows approximately 170,000 clones, with approximately 92% occurring only once. The material sequenced was peripheral blood, taken on day 0 of AZD1222 vaccination. The receptors were sampled from an adult in good health.

The genes are TRBV6-6 and TRBJ1-2; 11 bases align to TRBD1. The CDR3 is made up of 15 amino acids. Germline V gene data show CDR1 as MNHNY and CDR2 as SVGAGI (reference sequence). V was clipped by 1 base and J by 6 bases; unmatched bases: 4. In nucleotides, the CDR3 is TGTGCCAGCAGTTACTTCGGACAGGGGGCGGATGGCTACACCTTC. Translated: CASSYFGQGADGYTF.

The chain couples TRBV7-2 to TRBJ2-2, with 12 bases fitting TRBD2. The V segment lost 1 base and the J segment 5 bases; nucleotides outside the gene matches: 11. The CDR3 spans 19 residues. The germline CDR1 and CDR2 sequences are SGHTA and FQGNSA. This CDR3 is CASSLGGSSGGARTGELFF. The CDR3 DNA sequence: TGTGCCAGCAGCTTAGGTGGCTCTAGCGGGGGGGCTCGGACCGGGGAGCTGTTTTTT.

This chain connects TRBV5-1 to TRBJ2-7; TRBD1 matches at 10 bases. Unmatched junction bases numbered 3, after V lost 2 bases and J lost 1 base. Germline CDR1 SGHRS, CDR2 YFSETQ. The CDR3 is made up of 15 amino acids. The CDR3 nucleotides are TGCGCCAGCAGCTTCGGACAGGGGGGGTCCTACGAGCAGTACGTC. This translates into CASSFGQGGSYEQYV.

This sequence joins TRBV10-3 and TRBJ1-2, with a possible D match to TRBD1 (5 bases). V lost 10 bases, J lost 4 bases, and 16 bases lay in between. The CDR3 has 13 amino acids. CDR1 is ENHRY and CDR2 is SYGVKD in the germline V gene. Written as DNA, the CDR3 is TGTGCCACCTCCGGGACGGACATCTATGGCTACACCTTC. Its translation: CATSGTDIYGYTF.

The genes are TRBV28 and TRBJ1-4; 9 positions agree with TRBD1. CDR1 is MDHEN and CDR2 is SYDVKM in the germline V gene. Unmatched junction bases numbered 10, after V lost 6 bases and J lost 5 bases. This CDR3 contains 16 residues. The CDR3 DNA follows: TGTGCCAGCAGCTTACAGGGGGCGGGCTCCAATGAAAAACTGTTTTTT. Its protein product is CASSLQGAGSNEKLFF.

The chain joins TRBV14 to TRBJ2-7, with D possibly TRBD1 on 5 matching bases. V was pared by 1 base and J by 4 bases, with 11 bases between. This CDR3 contains 14 residues. The germline gives CDR1 SGHDN, CDR2 FVKESK. Written as DNA, the CDR3 is TGTGCCAGCAGCCAAGGACCAGGGCGTTACGAGCAGTACGTC. It codes for CASSQGPGRYEQYV.

This chain uses TRBV6-1 with TRBJ1-5; TRBD1 might be the D (6 bases). The CDR3 has 15 amino acids. The germline CDR1 and CDR2 sequences are MNHNS and SASEGT. Trimming stripped 3 bases from V and 4 bases from J, with 13 bases between. CDR3 nucleotides: TGTGCCAGCAGTGAGAGGGGGAGGGTTAATCAGCCCCAGCATTTT. It codes for CASSERGRVNQPQHF.

The chain has TRBV7-9 and TRBJ2-2; D call uncertain. This CDR3 is built from 15 residues. V was shortened by 1 base and J by 1 base, with 7 bases between the two germline ends. In germline, CDR1 is SEHNR, CDR2 FQNEAQ (reference sequence). The CDR3 DNA reads TGTGCCAGCAGCTTAGGACATAAGAACACCGGGGAGCTGTTTTTT. As protein: CASSLGHKNTGELFF.

The chain has TRBV15 and TRBJ2-1, with a possible D match to TRBD2 (5 bases). Germline CDR1 is LNHNV and CDR2 is YYDKDF (reference sequence). V lost 0 bases and J lost 5, with 14 bases in between. CDR3 length: 16 residues. For the CDR3, the DNA is TGTGCCACCAGCAGAGAGGGAGTGGCCCAGAACAATGAGCAGTTCTTC. It translates to CATSREGVAQNNEQFF.

The count of this clone is one. The germline gene is not matched at one end of the junction; a read error may be the cause. CDR3 loop: CASSLGPTGFYNKQFF. CDR3 in DNA: TGTGCCAGCAGCTTAGGGCCGACAGGGTTCTACAATAAGCAGTTCTTC. The V gene is TRBV7-6, the J gene TRBJ2-1; 7 nucleotides match TRBD1. CDR3 length equals 16 residues. The V gene's germline CDR1 is SGHVS and CDR2 FNYEAQ. Using reference TRBV7-6 and TRBJ2-1 for the parts outside the CDR3, the full variable domain is GAGVSQSPRYKVTKRGQDVALRCDPISGHVSLYWYRQALGQGPEFLTYFNYEAQQDKSGLPNDRFSAERPEGSISTLTIQRTEQRDSAMYRCASSLGPTGFYNKQFFGPGTRLTVL.

V usage is TRBV5-1 and J usage is TRBJ1-2; D remains unclear. The CDR3 has 15 residues. CDR1 SGHRS and CDR2 YFSETQ come from the germline V gene. Trimming stripped 4 bases from V and 3 bases from J, with 16 bases between. The CDR3 loop is CASSPEAGWYYGYTF. The CDR3 DNA reads as TGCGCCAGCAGCCCGGAGGCAGGATGGTACTATGGCTACACCTTC.

The rearrangement joins TRBV6-5 to TRBJ2-1; tentative D call: TRBD2 (6 bases). Germline CDR1 reads MNHEY; CDR2 reads SVGAGI. V shed 7 bases and J shed 6 bases, with 19 bases lying between them. The CDR3 covers 15 residues. The CDR3 bases are TGTGCCAGCAAGGATGGTTCACTAGCCAGCAATGAGCAGTTCTTC. This gives the protein CASKDGSLASNEQFF.

The genes are TRBV5-4 and TRBJ1-1; D is possibly TRBD1 (6 bases). The CDR3 consists of 14 residues. The germline CDR1 and CDR2 sequences are SGHNT and YYREEE (reference sequence). Trimming shortened V by 6 bases and J by 0 bases, and 12 bases separated the two germline ends. The CDR3 sequence: CASTLQGLNTEAFF. CDR3 nucleotides: TGTGCCAGCACCTTACAGGGCCTGAACACTGAAGCTTTCTTT. Full variable domain (rest looked up from reference TRBV5-4 and TRBJ1-1): ETGVTQSPTHLIKTRGQQVTLRCSSQSGHNTVSWYQQALGQGPQFIFQYYREEENGRGNFPPRFSGLQFPNYSSELNVNALELDDSALYLCASTLQGLNTEAFFGQGTRLTVV.

V gene TRBV9 combines with J gene TRBJ2-2; D call uncertain. CDR1 is SGDLS, CDR2 YYNGEE, per germline. The CDR3 is made up of 15 amino acids. V gave up 1 base and J gave up 5 bases, with 12 bases separating them. CDR3 coding DNA: TGTGCCAGCAGCGTAAGTTCCAGAGAAACCGGGGAGCTGTTTTTT. Translating gives CASSVSSRETGELFF.

The chain recombines TRBV3-1 (or the pseudogene TRBV3-2) with TRBJ2-4; D may be TRBD1 or TRBD2 (5 bases each). The CDR3 consists of 14 residues. The germline CDR1 and CDR2 sequences are LGHDT and YNNKEL (reference sequence). Between the trimmed V and J ends, which lost 4 bases and 5 bases, there was a span of 12 bases. CDR3 in DNA: TGTGCCAGCAGCCCCTGGGACGGCGAAAACATTCAGTACTTC. This sequence encodes CASSPWDGENIQYF.

CDR3 residues: CASSLAPIFMDRAPTEAFF. The DNA of the CDR3 is TGTGCCAGCAGCTTAGCTCCCATTTTTATGGACAGGGCACCCACTGAAGCTTTCTTT. V and J are TRBV7-3 and TRBJ1-1; 8 nucleotides line up with TRBD1. With 2 bases clipped from V and 4 bases from J, the junction kept 18 bases outside the gene matches. Germline V gives CDR1 SGHTA, CDR2 FQGTGA. The CDR3 is 19 amino acids.

V and J are TRBV2 and TRBJ1-3; the D gene is possibly TRBD1 (5 bases). Germline V CDR1 and CDR2: SNHLY, FYNNEI. This CDR3 has 14 amino acids. Trimming stripped 3 bases from V and 7 bases from J, with 13 bases between. DNA of the CDR3: TGTGCCAGCAGTGATTTATCAAGGGGTAACACCATATATTTT. Translated: CASSDLSRGNTIYF.

The genes are TRBV5-1 and TRBJ2-2; D possibly corresponds to TRBD1 (6 bases). V was clipped by 4 bases and J by 4 bases, with 20 bases between them. This CDR3 spans 17 amino acids. In germline, CDR1 is SGHRS, CDR2 YFSETQ. This CDR3 is CASSLSRRLRGTGELFF. CDR3 sequence (DNA): TGCGCCAGCAGCCTATCGAGACGGCTCAGGGGCACCGGGGAGCTGTTTTTT.

The chain carries TRBV7-8 and TRBJ1-6, with 7 positions matching TRBD1. Trimming at V came to 1 base and at J to 6 bases, leaving 3 bases not matched to a gene. CDR1 and CDR2 from the germline V gene are SGHVS and FQNEAQ. CDR3 length: 15 residues. The CDR3 here is CASSLETGSNSPLHF. CDR3 in DNA: TGTGCCAGCAGCTTAGAGACAGGGTCTAATTCACCCCTCCACTTT. Full variable domain (rest looked up from reference TRBV7-8 and TRBJ1-6): GAGVSQSPRYKVAKRGQDVALRCDPISGHVSLFWYQQALGQGPEFLTYFQNEAQLDKSGLPSDRFFAERPEGSVSTLKIQRTQQEDSAVYLCASSLETGSNSPLHFGNGTRLTVT.

The rearrangement joins TRBV20-1 to TRBJ2-3; D is unclear. Trimming took off 3 bases at V and 6 bases at J, with 7 bases between the two ends. This CDR3 has 11 residues. CDR1 and CDR2 (germline): DFQATT, SNEGSKA (reference sequence). The DNA for the CDR3 is TGCAGTGCTAGCCCCGGGGATACGCAGTATTTT. The encoded protein is CSASPGDTQYF.

J is TRBJ1-4 and V is TRBV5-1, with D perhaps TRBD1 (6 bases). V dropped 4 bases and J dropped 10 bases, with 23 bases sitting between them. The CDR3 loop spans 16 amino acids. From germline, CDR1 is SGHRS and CDR2 YFSETQ. DNA of the CDR3: TGCGCCAGCAGCCCTGCTTGGGGGCACCCTCGCGGAAAACTGTTTTTT. It specifies CASSPAWGHPRGKLFF. Complete variable domain (other parts from reference TRBV5-1 and TRBJ1-4): KAGVTQTPRYLIKTRGQQVTLSCSPISGHRSVSWYQQTPGQGLQFLFEYFSETQRNKGNFPGRFSGRQFSNSRSEMNVSTLELGDSALYLCASSPAWGHPRGKLFFGSGTQLSVL.

Here the CDR3 reads CASSPTGQSSTDTQYF. CDR3 nucleotides: TGTGCCAGCTCACCTACTGGACAGTCGAGCACAGATACGCAGTATTTT. The rearrangement uses TRBV18 and TRBJ2-3; possibly TRBD1 for D (6 bases). Germline values: CDR1 KGHSH, CDR2 LQKENI. The CDR3 consists of 16 residues. The ends were cut back, 3 bases at V and 0 bases at J, with 13 bases in the middle.